This TCR beta chain was sequenced for a study of neoadjuvant anti-PD-1 for oral cavity cancer. V lost 0 bases and J lost 4, with 4 bases in between. Per germline, CDR1 SGHRS and CDR2 YFSETQ. The CDR3 length is 12 residues. This sample's time point: after neoadjuvant nivolumab, at surgical resection. Repertoires were generated with immunoSEQ multiplex PCR, while TCRdb's copy carries only in-frame clones and drops some. The table shows some 15,000 clones, with 75% to 85% occurring only once. The specimen comprised PBMCs, sampled after nivolumab (anti-PD-1) treatment. The chain carries TRBV5-1 and TRBJ2-5; the D is unclear. The receptor was derived from a person aged 40 to 85 with oral cavity squamous cell carcinoma. CDR3 bases: TGCGCCAGCAGCTTGGCGGGAGAGACCCAGTACTTC. This codes for CASSLAGETQYF.